Sequencing of this T cell receptor beta chain was carried out in a study of blood T cell repertoires in COVID-19. The CDR3 contains 13 residues. V lost 0 bases and J 7 bases, leaving 10 bases between the germline ends. Germline V CDR1 and CDR2: LGHDT, YNNKEL (reference sequence). Profiling relied on immunoSEQ multiplex PCR, and the TCRdb table lists in-frame clones only, not all of them. This table holds about 280,000 clones, less than 90% found once. Sequenced material: peripheral blood. The sequence was collected from a human donor in a cohort sampled during active COVID-19. The chain is built from TRBV3-1 (or the pseudogene TRBV3-2) and TRBJ2-7; D unclear. The CDR3 loop is CASSQDPYSEQYF. DNA for the CDR3: TGTGCCAGCAGCCAAGATCCCTACAGTGAGCAGTACTTC.